The entry below describes one T cell receptor beta chain. Its antigen is not yet known. Within one base of it there is no much larger clone, and no base qualities were kept. These data come from a study of control samples from healthy donors and cancer patients (TCRdb year 2020). Compared with germline, V lacks 8 bases and J lacks 1 base; bases without a gene match: 11. Reading the germline V gene (reference sequence) gives CDR1 MNHEY and CDR2 SMNVEV. Taken from cysteine to phenylalanine, the CDR3 has 16 residues. CDR3 DNA only is kept here, 48 bases in frame from base 1. The method behind the library was the immunoSEQ multiplex PCR assay. TCRdb retrieved this table from immuneACCESS and kept in-frame rearrangements only. Not all clones are present; in checked studies, unresolved V genes account for under half, and no reason is known for the remainder. Across this sample there are around 100,000 clones, with 92% seen only once. The top ten clones comprise 2% to 2.5% of the sample.

The sequence was obtained from a woman aged 18-29 years in good health. In this chain, TRBV27 is recombined with TRBJ1-5; 7 middle bases align to TRBD1. Sequenced: blood. CDR3 region: CASAGLGRGSNQPQHF. The DNA sequence follows: TGTGCCAGCGCGGGGCTGGGCAGGGGGAGCAATCAGCCCCAGCATTTT.